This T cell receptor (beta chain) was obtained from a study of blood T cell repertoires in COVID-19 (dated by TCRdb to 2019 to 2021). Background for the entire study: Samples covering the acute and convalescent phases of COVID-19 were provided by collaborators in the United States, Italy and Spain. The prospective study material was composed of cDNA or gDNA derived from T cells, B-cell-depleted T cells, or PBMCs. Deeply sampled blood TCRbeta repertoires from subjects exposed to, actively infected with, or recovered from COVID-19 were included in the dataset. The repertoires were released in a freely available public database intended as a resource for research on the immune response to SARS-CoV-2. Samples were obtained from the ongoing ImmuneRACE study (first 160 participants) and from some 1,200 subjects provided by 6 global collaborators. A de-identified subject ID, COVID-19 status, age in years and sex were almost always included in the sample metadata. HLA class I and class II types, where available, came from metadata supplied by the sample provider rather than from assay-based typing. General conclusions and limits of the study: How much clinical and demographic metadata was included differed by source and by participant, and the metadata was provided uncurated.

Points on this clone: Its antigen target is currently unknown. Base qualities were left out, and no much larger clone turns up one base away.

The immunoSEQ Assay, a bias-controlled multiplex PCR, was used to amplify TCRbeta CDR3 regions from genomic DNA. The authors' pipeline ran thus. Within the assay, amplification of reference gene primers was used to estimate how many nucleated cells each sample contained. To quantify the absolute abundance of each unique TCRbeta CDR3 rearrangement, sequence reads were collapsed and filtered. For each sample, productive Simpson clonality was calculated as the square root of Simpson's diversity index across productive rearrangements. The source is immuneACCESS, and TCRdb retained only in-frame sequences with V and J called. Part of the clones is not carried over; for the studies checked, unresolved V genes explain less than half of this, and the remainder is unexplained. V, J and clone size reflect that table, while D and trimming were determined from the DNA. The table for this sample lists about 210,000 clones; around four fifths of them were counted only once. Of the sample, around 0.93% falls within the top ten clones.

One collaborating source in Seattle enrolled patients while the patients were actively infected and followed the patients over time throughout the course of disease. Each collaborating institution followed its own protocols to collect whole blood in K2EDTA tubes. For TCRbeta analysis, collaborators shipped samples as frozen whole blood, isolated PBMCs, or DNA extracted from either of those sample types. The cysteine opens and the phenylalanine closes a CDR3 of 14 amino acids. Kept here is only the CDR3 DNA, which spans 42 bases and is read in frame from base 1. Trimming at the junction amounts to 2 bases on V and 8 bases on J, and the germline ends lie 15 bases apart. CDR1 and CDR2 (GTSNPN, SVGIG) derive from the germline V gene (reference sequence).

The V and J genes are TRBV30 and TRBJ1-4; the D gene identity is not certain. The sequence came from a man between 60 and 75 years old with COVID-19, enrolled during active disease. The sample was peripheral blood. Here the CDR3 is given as CAWSPGRTGEKLFF. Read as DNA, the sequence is TGTGCCTGGAGTCCCGGCAGGACGGGGGAAAAACTGTTTTTT.